The 20 T cell receptor beta chains reported below all come from one sample, sequenced in a study of identical twins. TCRdb re-called the 5' RACE reads with MiXCR, one entry per CDR3 protein. The sample carries around 1.7 million distinct CDR3 sequences, under 35% recorded once. Sequenced input: cord blood. The source of these receptors is a newborn girl in good health.

This clonotype came up a few times. This chain links TRBV20-1 with TRBJ2-1, with 10 bases that match TRBD2. V lost 8 bases and J lost 4; bases outside the gene matches: 5. Germline V lookup: CDR1 DFQATT, CDR2 SNEGSKA (reference sequence). The CDR3 runs to 13 residues. The CDR3 here is CSPTGLAYNEQFF. The CDR3 DNA reads TGCAGTCCGACGGGACTAGCGTACAATGAGCAGTTCTTC.

This clonotype was seen more than once but under ten times. The chain recombines TRBV7-2 with TRBJ1-3, with D perhaps matching TRBD1 (5 bases). The V end was cut by 1 base, the J end by 2 bases, with 12 bases between. The CDR3 extends over 16 amino acids. CDR1 is SGHTA, CDR2 FQGNSA, per germline. The CDR3 sequence: CASSLVGGGPGNTIYF. CDR3 bases: TGTGCCAGCAGCTTAGTGGGGGGAGGACCTGGAAACACCATATATTTT.

This clonotype has just a few counts. CDR3 coding DNA: TGTGCCAGCAGCCTGGGTGAGGGGAAGGAAGAGACCCAGTACTTC. The encoded protein is CASSLGEGKEETQYF. This sequence joins TRBV5-5 and TRBJ2-5; D is possibly TRBD1 or TRBD2 (5 bases each). The CDR3 sequence is 15 residues long. CDR1 is SGHKS, CDR2 YYEKEE, per germline (reference sequence). V lost 4 bases, J lost 3 bases, and 16 bases lay in between.

This clonotype has only a few counts. The V call is TRBV6-5, the J call TRBJ2-3; D remains unclear. Per germline, CDR1 MNHEY and CDR2 SVGAGI. The CDR3 length is 13 residues. The V end was cut by 2 bases, the J end by 4 bases, with 7 bases between. This CDR3 is CASSYDTADTQYF. CDR3 bases: TGTGCCAGCAGTTACGACACGGCAGATACGCAGTATTTT.

This chain joins TRBV9 and TRBJ1-1, with TRBD1 as a possible D gene (5 bases). Between the trimmed V and J ends, which lost 3 bases and 3 bases, there was a span of 18 bases. The CDR3 is 16 amino acids. Germline V CDR1 and CDR2: SGDLS, YYNGEE. Written as DNA, the CDR3 is TGTGCCAGCAGCGCCGTTGGTTCAGGGATGGACACTGAAGCTTTCTTT. Its protein product is CASSAVGSGMDTEAFF.

The chain carries TRBV14 and TRBJ2-5, with a tentative D call TRBD2 (6 bases). V lost 4 bases, J lost 5 bases, and 20 bases lay in between. This CDR3 contains 16 residues. From germline, CDR1 is SGHDN and CDR2 FVKESK. The CDR3: CASSPAAGFEEETQYF. CDR3 in DNA: TGTGCCAGCAGCCCGGCGGCGGGGTTCGAGGAGGAGACCCAGTACTTC.

This clonotype was observed a handful of times. This chain joins TRBV29-1 and TRBJ2-3, with TRBD2 identical over 12 bases. Germline CDR1 and CDR2: SQVTM and ANQGSEA. The CDR3 sequence is 14 residues long. Unmatched junction bases numbered 4, after V lost 5 bases and J lost 4 bases. This chain's CDR3 is CSVPLAGGADTQYF. The CDR3 bases are TGCAGCGTTCCACTAGCGGGGGGTGCAGATACGCAGTATTTT.

This clonotype came up a few times. The chain has TRBV24-1 and TRBJ2-5; TRBD1 is a possible D gene (6 bases). Between the trimmed V and J ends, which lost 4 bases and 3 bases, there was a span of 17 bases. CDR1 is KGHDR, CDR2 SFDVKD, per germline. CDR3 length equals 16 residues. The CDR3 nucleotides are TGTGCCACCAGTGAATCCCTTGGACAGCTTGAAGAGACCCAGTACTTC. As protein: CATSESLGQLEETQYF.

This clonotype was picked up a small number of times. The chain links TRBV7-2 to TRBJ2-4; no clear D gene. CDR1 and CDR2 from the germline V gene are SGHTA and FQGNSA. The CDR3 length is 15 residues. V was trimmed by 5 bases and J by 6 bases, leaving 17 bases between them. The DNA for the CDR3 is TGTGCCAGCAGCCCCACCCTGTCGGACGGAAACATTCAGTACTTC. It specifies CASSPTLSDGNIQYF.

The chain combines TRBV28 with TRBJ1-1; 10 bases are shared with TRBD1. The CDR3 extends over 18 amino acids. In germline, CDR1 is MDHEN, CDR2 SYDVKM. V trimming: 4 bases; J trimming: 4 bases; junction bases outside the gene matches: 15. This CDR3 is CASSSGQGGSLSCTEAFF. The CDR3 DNA is TGTGCCAGCAGTTCTGGACAGGGGGGGTCTCTTTCGTGCACTGAAGCTTTCTTT.

The chain recombines TRBV28 with TRBJ2-7, with 9 bases lining up with TRBD2. The CDR3 totals 13 residues. Germline-derived CDR1 and CDR2 are MDHEN and SYDVKM. V lost 8 bases, J lost 4 bases, and 6 bases stayed unmatched. The chain's CDR3 is CASAAGGLYEQYF. The CDR3 DNA reads as TGTGCCAGCGCAGCGGGAGGCCTTTACGAGCAGTACTTC.

This clonotype was observed once. The rearrangement uses TRBV28 and TRBJ2-5; D unclear. Germline lookup yields CDR1 MDHEN and CDR2 SYDVKM. Trimming removed 8 bases at V and 11 bases at J, with 21 bases between. This CDR3 is built from 13 residues. The CDR3 bases are TGTGCCAGCGGGATCGGCGGTTACAATGAGCAGTACTTC. It codes for CASGIGGYNEQYF.

This clonotype was detected ten times or more. A junction end diverges from the germline sequence, so it may reflect a read error. The genes are TRBV7-9 and TRBJ1-5, with a possible D match to TRBD1 (6 bases). From germline, CDR1 is SEHNR and CDR2 FQNEAQ (reference sequence). The CDR3 is 13 amino acids. The CDR3: CASSLEQGQPQHF. For the CDR3, the DNA is TGCGCCAGCAGCTTGGAACAGGGACAGCCCCAGCATTTT.

Only a few counts were recorded for this clonotype. V is TRBV24-1 and J is TRBJ2-1; the match to TRBD2 covers 8 bases. Germline V gene lookup returns CDR1 KGHDR and CDR2 SFDVKD. The V segment lost 4 bases and the J segment 0 bases; nucleotides outside the gene matches: 4. The CDR3 has 16 residues. The CDR3 here is CATSEAGGRSYNEQFF. Here the CDR3 DNA reads TGTGCCACCAGTGAGGCGGGAGGACGCTCCTACAATGAGCAGTTCTTC.

The chain links TRBV28 to TRBJ2-5; the D call may be TRBD1 or TRBD2 (5 bases each). The CDR3 extends over 16 amino acids. Per germline, CDR1 MDHEN and CDR2 SYDVKM. V dropped 5 bases and J dropped 11 bases, with 27 bases sitting between them. CDR3: CASSQTPGTKNNEQYF. The CDR3 nucleotides are TGTGCCAGCAGTCAAACTCCCGGGACCAAGAACAATGAGCAGTACTTC.

Only a few counts were recorded for this clonotype. The V call is TRBV29-1, the J call TRBJ2-2; no clear D. The V and J ends lost 7 bases and 6 bases respectively, with 9 bases between them. The germline gives CDR1 SQVTM, CDR2 ANQGSEA. The CDR3 totals 11 residues. CDR3 in DNA: TGCAGCGGAGATGTACCCGGGGAGCTGTTTTTT. It is translated as CSGDVPGELFF.

This sequence joins TRBV6-6 and TRBJ2-2; tentative D call: TRBD1 (5 bases). The germline V and J ends were trimmed by 2 bases and 6 bases, with 16 bases remaining between them. CDR1 is MNHNY and CDR2 is SVGAGI in the germline V gene (reference sequence). This CDR3 is 16 amino acids long. The CDR3 DNA reads as TGTGCCAGCAGTTACATCCAGGGTTTGGTGGCCGGGGAGCTGTTTTTT. This sequence encodes CASSYIQGLVAGELFF.

This clonotype was seen a handful of times. CDR3 DNA: TGCAGTGCCTCAACTCAGCCCCAGCATTTT. As protein: CSASTQPQHF. The rearrangement joins TRBV20-1 to TRBJ1-5; no reliable D call. This CDR3 is built from 10 residues. V lost 6 bases to trimming and J lost 6 bases, with 6 bases between them. Germline loops: CDR1 DFQATT, CDR2 SNEGSKA (reference sequence).

This clonotype was seen only a few times. The V gene is TRBV19, the J gene TRBJ2-1, with D maybe TRBD1 (6 bases). V was trimmed by 6 bases and J by 6 bases, leaving 12 bases between them. The CDR3 spans 13 residues. CDR1 is LNHDA and CDR2 is SQIVND in the germline V gene (reference sequence). DNA for the CDR3: TGTGCCAGTAGCGCCTCACAGGGCAATGAGCAGTTCTTC. Translation gives CASSASQGNEQFF.

This CDR3 reads CASSWVANNEQFF. The CDR3 DNA follows: TGTGCCAGCAGCTGGGTAGCAAACAATGAGCAGTTCTTC. V and J are TRBV11-2 and TRBJ2-1; no definite D call. The CDR3 sequence is 13 residues long. Trimming pared 4 bases from V and 5 bases from J, leaving 9 bases between. In germline, CDR1 is SGHAT, CDR2 FQNNGV.